This T cell receptor (beta chain) originates from a study of beta chain features in type 1 diabetes. Averaging roughly 0.12 L, one heparinised blood draw came from each individual donor. The investigators reverse transcribed all of the isolated RNA, so they sequenced expressed TCRB transcripts. Profiled with immunoSEQ multiplex PCR; TCRdb holds only in-frame clones, not every one. There are around 300,000 clones in the sample; 15% occur only once, and 0.015% to 0.017% lies in the top ten. Regarding this clone: The antigen is unknown.

Study-wide results and limits: Sampled from patients, naive, central memory and Treg TCRB repertoires appeared more similar than those sampled from healthy donors. For cells with high TCR expression, cDNA sequencing could yield over-representation. Any HLA type influence on TCRB rearrangement was left unresolved here. TCRB CDR3 length was moderately but significantly reduced in all four CD4+ subsets of Type 1 diabetes patients.

CDR1 GTSNPN and CDR2 SVGIG come from the germline V gene (reference sequence). The CDR3 is made up of 16 amino acids. Deletions cut 0 bases from V and 2 bases from J, with 15 bases between. The V gene is TRBV30, the J gene TRBJ2-3; D might be TRBD1 (6 bases). The TCR was taken from a man aged 18-30 years with type 1 diabetes. Sequenced: naive CD4+ T cells from blood. The CDR3 DNA sequence: TGTGCCTGGAGTGTCCCATGGACAGCTCCCACAGATACGCAGTATTTT. Amino acid sequence: CAWSVPWTAPTDTQYF.